This TCR beta chain was identified in a study of shared clonotypes between healthy human individuals. With 0 bases removed from V and 6 bases from J, the gap between germline ends came to 12 bases. Germline CDR1 SGHTA, CDR2 FQGNSA. The CDR3 totals 15 residues. Generated by immunoSEQ multiplex PCR, the TCRdb table keeps only in-frame clones and is missing some. The sample includes some 2,500,000 clones, 93% of them seen just once. This chain joins TRBV7-2 and TRBJ1-5; unclear D gene. Sequenced input: naive CD4+ T cells from PBMCs. The subset is: CD45RA+ positively selected. This clonotype originated in a man aged 18-30 years in good health. Some clones in this sample may be carry-over from other donors' samples. CDR3 region: CASSLAEGGGQPQHF. The CDR3 nucleotides are TGTGCCAGCAGCTTAGCGGAGGGAGGAGGTCAGCCCCAGCATTTT.